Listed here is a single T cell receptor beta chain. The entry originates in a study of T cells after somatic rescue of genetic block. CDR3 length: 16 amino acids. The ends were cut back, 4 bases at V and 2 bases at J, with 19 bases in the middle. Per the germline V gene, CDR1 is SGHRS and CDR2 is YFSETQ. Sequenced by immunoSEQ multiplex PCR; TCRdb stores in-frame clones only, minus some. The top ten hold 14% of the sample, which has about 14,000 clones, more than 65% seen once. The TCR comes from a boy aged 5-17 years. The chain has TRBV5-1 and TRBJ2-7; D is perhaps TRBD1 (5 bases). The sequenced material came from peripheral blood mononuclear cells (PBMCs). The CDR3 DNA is TGCGCCAGCAGCCCTAGGGGCGGCCCTACTACCTACGAGCAGTACTTC. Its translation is CASSPRGGPTTYEQYF.